The subject of this entry is one TCR beta chain. Antigen: not known. The CDR3 is made up of 17 amino acids. Deletions cut 5 bases from V and 0 bases from J, with 19 bases between. Germline CDR1 is SGHAT and CDR2 is FQNNGV. The assay was immunoSEQ multiplex PCR, and TCRdb's table has in-frame clones only and misses some. Of about 84,000 clones listed, under 95% are singletons. The data are from a study of graft-versus-host responses after intestinal transplantation. About the study: Tacrolimus and steroids were given for three to four years to all recipients after anti-thymocyte globulin induction.

Sequences were derived from unstimulated CD4+ T cells sorted from spleen or lymph node cells, sampled before transplant. The sequence was collected from a human donor who was the organ donor for an intestinal transplant. The chain is built from TRBV11-2 and TRBJ2-5; D might be TRBD2 (6 bases). The CDR3 loop reads CASSPVGTGVYQETQYF. The CDR3 nucleotides read TGTGCCAGCAGCCCAGTCGGAACGGGGGTTTACCAAGAGACCCAGTACTTC.